The 5 T cell receptor beta chains below all came from one sample that was sequenced in a study of OX40 agonist ivuxolimab in advanced cancers. The method was immunoSEQ multiplex PCR; TCRdb's version includes in-frame clones alone and lacks a portion of them. Of around 66,000 clones detected, 87% appear once; the ten largest clones hold roughly 2%. The material sequenced was CD4+ or CD8+ T cells sorted from blood, taken in a trial of the OX40 agonist ivuxolimab. Receptors were obtained from an adult with an advanced solid tumor such as melanoma, head and neck, liver or kidney cancer.

The V call is TRBV6-6, the J call TRBJ1-4; the match to TRBD1 covers 8 bases. The CDR3 extends over 15 amino acids. V shed 5 bases and J 8 bases; nucleotides not matched to a gene: 10. Germline V lookup: CDR1 MNHNY, CDR2 SVGAGI (reference sequence). The CDR3 loop reads CASSGTGQGREKLFF. The CDR3 coding sequence is TGTGCCAGCAGTGGAACCGGACAGGGCCGAGAAAAACTGTTTTTT.

The chain links TRBV6-6 to TRBJ1-6; D not certain. Germline-derived CDR1 and CDR2 are MNHNY and SVGAGI (reference sequence). With 0 bases removed from V and 2 bases from J, the gap between germline ends came to 8 bases. There are 16 residues in the CDR3. The CDR3 nucleotides read TGTGCCAGCAGTTACTCGTACGGTGCCTATAATTCACCCCTCCACTTT. This encodes CASSYSYGAYNSPLHF.

This clone appeared a few times. The genes are TRBV19 and TRBJ2-7, with 11 bases identical to TRBD1. The CDR3 has 16 residues. With V trimmed by 1 base and J by 2 bases, 4 bases remained unmatched. Germline CDR1 LNHDA, CDR2 SQIVND (reference sequence). The chain's CDR3 is CASSIARGQGAYEQYF. For the CDR3, the DNA is TGTGCCAGTAGTATAGCCCGGGGACAGGGGGCCTACGAGCAGTACTTC.

The J gene is TRBJ1-3, the V gene TRBV20-1; no clear D gene. The CDR3 length is 11 residues. Trimming left V 3 bases short and J 2 bases short, with 2 bases between. Germline V gives CDR1 DFQATT, CDR2 SNEGSKA (reference sequence). The CDR3 DNA is TGCAGTGCTAGTCCTGGAAACACCATATATTTT. Translating it yields CSASPGNTIYF.

The gene calls are TRBV7-2 and TRBJ1-1, with 7 bases matching TRBD1. Germline values: CDR1 SGHTA, CDR2 FQGNSA. V shed 6 bases and J 7 bases; nucleotides not matched to a gene: 8. The CDR3 is made up of 13 amino acids. This CDR3 reads CASRRGRLNEAFF. CDR3 in DNA: TGTGCCAGCAGAAGGGGGCGACTTAATGAAGCTTTCTTT. Full variable domain (rest looked up from reference TRBV7-2 and TRBJ1-1): GAGVSQSPSNKVTEKGKDVELRCDPISGHTALYWYRQSLGQGLEFLIYFQGNSAPDKSGLPSDRFSAERTGGSVSTLTIQRTQQEDSAVYLCASRRGRLNEAFFGQGTRLTVV.